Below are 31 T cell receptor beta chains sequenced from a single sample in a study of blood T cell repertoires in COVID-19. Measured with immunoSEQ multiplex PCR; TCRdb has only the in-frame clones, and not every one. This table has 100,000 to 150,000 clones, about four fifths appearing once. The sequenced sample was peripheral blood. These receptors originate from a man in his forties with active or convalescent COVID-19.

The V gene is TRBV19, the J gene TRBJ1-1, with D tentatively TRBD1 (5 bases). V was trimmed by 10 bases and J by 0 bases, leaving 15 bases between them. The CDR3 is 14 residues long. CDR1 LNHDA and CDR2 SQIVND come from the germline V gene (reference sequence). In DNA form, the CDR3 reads TGTGCCACCACCAGACAGCCAATGAACACTGAAGCTTTCTTT. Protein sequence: CATTRQPMNTEAFF.

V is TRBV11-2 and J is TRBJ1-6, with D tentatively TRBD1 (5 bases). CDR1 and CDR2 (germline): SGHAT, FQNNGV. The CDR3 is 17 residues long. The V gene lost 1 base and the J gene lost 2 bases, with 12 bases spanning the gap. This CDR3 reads CASSLGARATYNSPLHF. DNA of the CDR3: TGTGCCAGCAGCTTAGGGGCCAGGGCGACCTATAATTCACCCCTCCACTTT. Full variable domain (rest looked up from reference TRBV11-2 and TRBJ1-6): EAGVAQSPRYKIIEKRQSVAFWCNPISGHATLYWYQQILGQGPKLLIQFQNNGVVDDSQLPKDRFSAERLKGVDSTLKIQPAKLEDSAVYLCASSLGARATYNSPLHFGNGTRLTVT.

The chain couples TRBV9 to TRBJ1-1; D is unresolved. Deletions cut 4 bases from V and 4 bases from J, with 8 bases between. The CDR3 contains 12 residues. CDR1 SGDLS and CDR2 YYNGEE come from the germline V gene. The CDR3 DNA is TGTGCCAGCAGCCCATACAGCACTGAAGCTTTCTTT. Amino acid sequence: CASSPYSTEAFF.

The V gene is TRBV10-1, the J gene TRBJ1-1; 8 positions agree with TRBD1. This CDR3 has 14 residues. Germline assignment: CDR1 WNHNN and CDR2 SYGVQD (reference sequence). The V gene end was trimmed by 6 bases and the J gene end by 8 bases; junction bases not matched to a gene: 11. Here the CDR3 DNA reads TGCGCCAGCAGAAAACCGGGACAGGCTCAAGAAGCTTTCTTT. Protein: CASRKPGQAQEAFF.

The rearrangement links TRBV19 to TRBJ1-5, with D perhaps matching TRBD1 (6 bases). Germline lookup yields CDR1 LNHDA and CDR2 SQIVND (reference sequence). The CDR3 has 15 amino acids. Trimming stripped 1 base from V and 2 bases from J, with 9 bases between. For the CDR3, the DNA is TGTGCCAGTAGTATAGGGGAGGGGGGCAATCAGCCCCAGCATTTT. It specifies CASSIGEGGNQPQHF.

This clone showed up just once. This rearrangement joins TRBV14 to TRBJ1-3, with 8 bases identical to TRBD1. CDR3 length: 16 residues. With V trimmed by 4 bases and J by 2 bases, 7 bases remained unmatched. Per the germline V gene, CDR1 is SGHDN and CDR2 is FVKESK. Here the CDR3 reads CASSRVRDRTGNTIYF. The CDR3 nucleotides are TGTGCCAGCAGCCGAGTCCGGGACAGGACTGGAAACACCATATATTTT.

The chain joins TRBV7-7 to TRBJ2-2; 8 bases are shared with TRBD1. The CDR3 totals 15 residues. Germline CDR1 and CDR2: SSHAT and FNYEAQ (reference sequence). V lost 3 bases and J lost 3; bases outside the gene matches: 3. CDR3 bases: TGTGCCAGCAGCTTCGCGACAGGGGACACCGGGGAGCTGTTTTTT. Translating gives CASSFATGDTGELFF.

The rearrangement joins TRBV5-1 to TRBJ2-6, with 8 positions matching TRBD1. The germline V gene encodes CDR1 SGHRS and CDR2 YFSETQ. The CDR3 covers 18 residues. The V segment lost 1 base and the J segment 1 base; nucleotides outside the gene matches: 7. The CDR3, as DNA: TGCGCCAGCAGCTTGTGGGCAGGGGGCGCATCTGGGGCCAACGTCCTGACTTTC. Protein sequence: CASSLWAGGASGANVLTF.

DNA for the CDR3: TGTGCCAGCAGCTTAGTTCAGGGGCCTAATTCACCCCTCCACTTT. Translated, it gives CASSLVQGPNSPLHF. The rearrangement joins TRBV11-2 to TRBJ1-6, with a tentative D call TRBD1 (6 bases). Germline CDR1 and CDR2: SGHAT and FQNNGV. The length of the CDR3 is 15 residues. V lost 1 base, J lost 6 bases, and 10 bases lay in between.

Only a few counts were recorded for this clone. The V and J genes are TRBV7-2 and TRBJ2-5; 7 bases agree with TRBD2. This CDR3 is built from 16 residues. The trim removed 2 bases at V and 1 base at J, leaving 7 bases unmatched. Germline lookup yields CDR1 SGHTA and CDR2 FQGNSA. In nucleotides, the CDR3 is TGTGCCAGCAGCTTAAGTGGCGGGGGACGCCAAGAGACCCAGTACTTC. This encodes CASSLSGGGRQETQYF. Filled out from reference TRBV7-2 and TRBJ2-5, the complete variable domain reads GAGVSQSPSNKVTEKGKDVELRCDPISGHTALYWYRQSLGQGLEFLIYFQGNSAPDKSGLPSDRFSAERTGGSVSTLTIQRTQQEDSAVYLCASSLSGGGRQETQYFGPGTRLLVL.

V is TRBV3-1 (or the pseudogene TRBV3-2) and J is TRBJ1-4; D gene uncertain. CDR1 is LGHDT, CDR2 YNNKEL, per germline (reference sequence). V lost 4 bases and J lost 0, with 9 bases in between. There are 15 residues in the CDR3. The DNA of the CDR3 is TGTGCCAGCAGCCTCCGCGGTCCAACTAATGAAAAACTGTTTTTT. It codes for CASSLRGPTNEKLFF.

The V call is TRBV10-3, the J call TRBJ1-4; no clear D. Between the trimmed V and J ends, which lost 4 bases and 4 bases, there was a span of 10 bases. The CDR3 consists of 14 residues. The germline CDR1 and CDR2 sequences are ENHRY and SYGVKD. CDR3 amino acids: CAISVGGNNEKLFF. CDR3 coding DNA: TGTGCCATCAGTGTTGGCGGAAATAATGAAAAACTGTTTTTT.

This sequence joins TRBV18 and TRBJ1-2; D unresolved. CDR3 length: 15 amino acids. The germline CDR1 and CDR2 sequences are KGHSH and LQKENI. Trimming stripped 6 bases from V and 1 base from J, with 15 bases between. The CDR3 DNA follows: TGTGCCAGCTCTACCGAGTTGCACGGTAACTATGGCTACACCTTC. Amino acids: CASSTELHGNYGYTF.

Here the CDR3 reads CASRTTGTGAYEQYF. The DNA for the CDR3 is TGTGCCAGCAGAACCACCGGGACAGGAGCCTACGAGCAGTACTTC. This chain uses TRBV6-1 with TRBJ2-7; 8 nucleotides match TRBD1. Germline CDR1 reads MNHNS; CDR2 reads SASEGT. V lost 6 bases to trimming and J lost 2 bases; unmatched junction nucleotides: 9. This CDR3 has 15 residues.

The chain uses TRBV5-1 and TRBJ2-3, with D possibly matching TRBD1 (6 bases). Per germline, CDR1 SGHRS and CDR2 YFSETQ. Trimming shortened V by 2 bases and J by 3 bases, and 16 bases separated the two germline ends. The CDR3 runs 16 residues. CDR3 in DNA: TGCGCCAGCAGCTTACGAACCGACAGGACTACAGATACGCAGTATTTT. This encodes CASSLRTDRTTDTQYF.

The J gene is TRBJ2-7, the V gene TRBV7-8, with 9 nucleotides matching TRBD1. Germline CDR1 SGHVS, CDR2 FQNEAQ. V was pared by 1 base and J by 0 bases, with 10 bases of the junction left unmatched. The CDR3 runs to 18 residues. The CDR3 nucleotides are TGTGCCAGCAGCTTAGAAACGTCTGGGACAGGGTACTCCTACGAGCAGTACTTC. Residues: CASSLETSGTGYSYEQYF.

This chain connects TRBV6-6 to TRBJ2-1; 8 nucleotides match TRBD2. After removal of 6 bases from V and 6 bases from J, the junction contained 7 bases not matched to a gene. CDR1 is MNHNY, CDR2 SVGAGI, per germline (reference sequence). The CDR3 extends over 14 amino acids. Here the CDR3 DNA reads TGTGCCAGCAGCGGGAGGGGGGACCCCAATGAGCAGTTCTTC. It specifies CASSGRGDPNEQFF.

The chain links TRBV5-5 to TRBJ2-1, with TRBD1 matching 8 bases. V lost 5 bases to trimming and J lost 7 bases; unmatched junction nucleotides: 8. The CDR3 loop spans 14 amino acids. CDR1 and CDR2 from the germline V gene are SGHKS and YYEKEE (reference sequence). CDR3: CASSSRQGLNEQFF. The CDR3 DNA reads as TGTGCCAGCAGTAGTCGACAGGGGTTGAATGAGCAGTTCTTC. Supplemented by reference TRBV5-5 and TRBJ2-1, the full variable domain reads DAGVTQSPTHLIKTRGQQVTLRCSPISGHKSVSWYQQVLGQGPQFIFQYYEKEERGRGNFPDRFSARQFPNYSSELNVNALLLGDSALYLCASSSRQGLNEQFFGPGTRLTVL.

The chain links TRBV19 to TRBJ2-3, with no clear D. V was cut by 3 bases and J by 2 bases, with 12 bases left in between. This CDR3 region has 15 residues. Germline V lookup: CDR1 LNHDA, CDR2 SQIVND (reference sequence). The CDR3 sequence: CASSMAEIYTDTQYF. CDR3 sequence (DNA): TGTGCCAGTAGTATGGCAGAAATTTACACAGATACGCAGTATTTT.

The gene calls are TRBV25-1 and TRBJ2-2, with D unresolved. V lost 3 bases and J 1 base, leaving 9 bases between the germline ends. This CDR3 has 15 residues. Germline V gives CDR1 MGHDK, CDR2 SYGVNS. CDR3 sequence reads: CASSDLTKNTGELFF. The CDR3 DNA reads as TGTGCCAGCAGTGATTTGACAAAGAACACCGGGGAGCTGTTTTTT. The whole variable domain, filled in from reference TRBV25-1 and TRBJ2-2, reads EADIYQTPRYLVIGTGKKITLECSQTMGHDKMYWYQQDPGMELHLIHYSYGVNSTEKGDLSSESTVSRIRTEHFPLTLESARPSHTSQYLCASSDLTKNTGELFFGEGSRLTVL.

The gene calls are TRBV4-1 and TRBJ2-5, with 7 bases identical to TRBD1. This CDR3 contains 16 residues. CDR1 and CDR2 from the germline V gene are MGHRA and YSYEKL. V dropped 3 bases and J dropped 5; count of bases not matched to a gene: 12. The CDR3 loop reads CASSQGPGQLGETQYF. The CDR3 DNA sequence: TGCGCCAGCAGCCAGGGACCGGGACAGTTAGGGGAGACCCAGTACTTC.

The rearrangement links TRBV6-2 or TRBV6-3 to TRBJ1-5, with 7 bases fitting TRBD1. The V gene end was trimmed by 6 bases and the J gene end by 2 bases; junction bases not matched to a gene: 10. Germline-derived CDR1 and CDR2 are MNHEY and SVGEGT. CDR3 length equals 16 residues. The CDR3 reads CASSRSTGNGNQPQHF. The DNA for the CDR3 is TGTGCCAGCAGCCGATCGACAGGGAATGGCAATCAGCCCCAGCATTTT.

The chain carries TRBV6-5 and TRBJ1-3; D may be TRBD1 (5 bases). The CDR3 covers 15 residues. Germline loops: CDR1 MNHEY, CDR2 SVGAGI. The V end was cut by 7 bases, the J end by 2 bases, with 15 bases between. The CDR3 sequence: CASTAGGLAGNTIYF. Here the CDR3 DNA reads TGTGCCAGCACCGCCGGGGGGTTGGCTGGAAACACCATATATTTT.

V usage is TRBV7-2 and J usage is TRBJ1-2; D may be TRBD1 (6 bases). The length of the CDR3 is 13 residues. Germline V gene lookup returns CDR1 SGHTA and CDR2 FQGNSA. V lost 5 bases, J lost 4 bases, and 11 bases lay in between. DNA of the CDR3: TGTGCCAGCAGCCCGGACAGCTTCTATGGCTACACCTTC. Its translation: CASSPDSFYGYTF.

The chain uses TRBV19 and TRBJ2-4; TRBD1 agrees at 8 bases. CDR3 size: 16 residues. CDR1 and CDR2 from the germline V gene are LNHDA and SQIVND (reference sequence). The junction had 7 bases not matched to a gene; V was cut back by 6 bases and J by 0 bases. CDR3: CASRTQGAGAKNIQYF. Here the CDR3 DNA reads TGTGCCAGTAGGACCCAGGGGGCGGGAGCCAAAAACATTCAGTACTTC.

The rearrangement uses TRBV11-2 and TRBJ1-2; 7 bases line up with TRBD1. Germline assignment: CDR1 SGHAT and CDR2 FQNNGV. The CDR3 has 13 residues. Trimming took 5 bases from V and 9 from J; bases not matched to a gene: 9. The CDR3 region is CASSMDRMMRYTF. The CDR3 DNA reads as TGTGCCAGCAGCATGGACAGGATGATGCGCTACACCTTC.

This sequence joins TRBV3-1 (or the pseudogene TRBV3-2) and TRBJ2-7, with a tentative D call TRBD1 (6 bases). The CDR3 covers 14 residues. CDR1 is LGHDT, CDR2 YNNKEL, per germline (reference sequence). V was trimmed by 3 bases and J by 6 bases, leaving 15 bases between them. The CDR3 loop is CASSQQGSHREQYF. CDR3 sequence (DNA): TGTGCCAGCAGCCAGCAGGGGTCTCATCGCGAGCAGTACTTC.

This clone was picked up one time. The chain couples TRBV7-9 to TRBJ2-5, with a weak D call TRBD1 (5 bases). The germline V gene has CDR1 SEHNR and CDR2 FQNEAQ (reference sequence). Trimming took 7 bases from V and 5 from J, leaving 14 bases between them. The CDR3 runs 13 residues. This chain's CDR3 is CASTKPPGETQYF. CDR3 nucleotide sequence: TGTGCCAGCACCAAGCCGCCAGGGGAGACCCAGTACTTC.

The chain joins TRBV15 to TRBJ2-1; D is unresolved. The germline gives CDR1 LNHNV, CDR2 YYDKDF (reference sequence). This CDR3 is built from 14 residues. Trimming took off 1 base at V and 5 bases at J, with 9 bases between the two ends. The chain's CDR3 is CATSRGAANNEQFF. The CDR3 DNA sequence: TGTGCCACCAGCAGAGGGGCAGCCAACAATGAGCAGTTCTTC.

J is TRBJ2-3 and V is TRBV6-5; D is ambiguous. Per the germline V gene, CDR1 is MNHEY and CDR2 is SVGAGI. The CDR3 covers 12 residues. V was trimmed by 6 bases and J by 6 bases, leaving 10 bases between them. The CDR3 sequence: CASRSPVDTQYF. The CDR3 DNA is TGTGCCAGCAGATCCCCAGTTGATACGCAGTATTTT.

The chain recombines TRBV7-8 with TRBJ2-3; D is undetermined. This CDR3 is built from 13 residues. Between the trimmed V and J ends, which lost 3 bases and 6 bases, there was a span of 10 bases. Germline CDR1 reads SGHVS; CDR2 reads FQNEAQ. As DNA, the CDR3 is TGTGCCAGCAGCTTGGCATTTGTTGATACGCAGTATTTT. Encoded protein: CASSLAFVDTQYF.